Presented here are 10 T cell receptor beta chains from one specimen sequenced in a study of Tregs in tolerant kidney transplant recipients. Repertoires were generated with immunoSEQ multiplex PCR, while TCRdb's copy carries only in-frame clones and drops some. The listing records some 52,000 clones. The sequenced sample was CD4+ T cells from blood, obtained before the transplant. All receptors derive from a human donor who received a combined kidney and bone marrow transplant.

The part of the CDR3 DNA that was read is TGTGCCAGCAGCTCGCAGGGGTACTACAATGAG. The encoded protein is CASSSQGYYNE. The entire CDR3 protein is CASSSQGYYNEQFF. The chain links TRBV7-2 to TRBJ2-1, with D tentatively TRBD1 (6 bases). The read is 3 residues too short to cover the CDR3 end, so that end is filled in from the germline J gene. Germline loops: CDR1 SGHTA, CDR2 FQGNSA. With 4 bases removed from V and 3 bases from J, the gap between germline ends came to 10 bases. The CDR3 has 14 residues.

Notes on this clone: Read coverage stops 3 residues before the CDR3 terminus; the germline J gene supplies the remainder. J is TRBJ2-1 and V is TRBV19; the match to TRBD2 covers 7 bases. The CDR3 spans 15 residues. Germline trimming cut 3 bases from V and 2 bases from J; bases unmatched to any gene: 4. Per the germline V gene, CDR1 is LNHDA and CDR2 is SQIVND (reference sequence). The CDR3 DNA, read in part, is TGTGCCAGTAGTATTTGGGGGGGGGCCTACAATGAG. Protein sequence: CASSIWGGAYNE. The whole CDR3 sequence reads CASSIWGGAYNEQFF. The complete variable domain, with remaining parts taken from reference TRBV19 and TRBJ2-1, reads DGGITQSPKYLFRKEGQNVTLSCEQNLNHDAMYWYRQDPGQGLRLIYYSQIVNDFQKGDIAEGYSVSREKKESFPLTVTSAQKNPTAFYLCASSIWGGAYNEQFFGPGTRLTVL.

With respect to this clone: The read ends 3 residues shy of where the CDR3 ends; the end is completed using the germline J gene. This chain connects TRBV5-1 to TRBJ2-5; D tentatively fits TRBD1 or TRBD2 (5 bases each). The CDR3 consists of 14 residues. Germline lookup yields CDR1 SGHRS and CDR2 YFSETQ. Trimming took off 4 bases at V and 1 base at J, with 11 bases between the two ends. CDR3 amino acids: CASSPEGRQETQYF. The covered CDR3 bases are TGCGCCAGCAGCCCTGAGGGGCGCCAAGAGACC.

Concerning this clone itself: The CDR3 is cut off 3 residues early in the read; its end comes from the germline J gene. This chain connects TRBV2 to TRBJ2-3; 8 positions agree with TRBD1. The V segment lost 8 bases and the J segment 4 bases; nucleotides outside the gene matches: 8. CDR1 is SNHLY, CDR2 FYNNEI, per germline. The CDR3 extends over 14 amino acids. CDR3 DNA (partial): TGTGCCAGCGGCCGGACAGGGTTAGCAGATACG. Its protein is CASGRTGLADT. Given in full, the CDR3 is CASGRTGLADTQYF.

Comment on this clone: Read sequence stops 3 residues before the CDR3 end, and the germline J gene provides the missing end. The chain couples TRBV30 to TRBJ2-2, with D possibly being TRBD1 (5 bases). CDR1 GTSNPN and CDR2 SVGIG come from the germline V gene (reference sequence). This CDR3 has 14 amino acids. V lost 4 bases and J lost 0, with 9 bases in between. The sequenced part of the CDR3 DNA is TGTGCCTGGATGCCAGGGACGAACACCGGGGAG. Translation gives CAWMPGTNTGE. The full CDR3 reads CAWMPGTNTGELFF.

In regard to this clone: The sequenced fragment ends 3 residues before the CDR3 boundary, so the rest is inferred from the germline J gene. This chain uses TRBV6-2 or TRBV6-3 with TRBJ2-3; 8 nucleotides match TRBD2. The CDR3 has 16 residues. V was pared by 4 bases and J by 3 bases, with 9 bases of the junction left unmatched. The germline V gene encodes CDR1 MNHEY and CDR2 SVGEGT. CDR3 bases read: TGTGCCAGCAGTTTTGAAGCGGGAGTACGAACAGATACG. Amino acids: CASSFEAGVRTDT. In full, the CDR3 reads CASSFEAGVRTDTQYF.

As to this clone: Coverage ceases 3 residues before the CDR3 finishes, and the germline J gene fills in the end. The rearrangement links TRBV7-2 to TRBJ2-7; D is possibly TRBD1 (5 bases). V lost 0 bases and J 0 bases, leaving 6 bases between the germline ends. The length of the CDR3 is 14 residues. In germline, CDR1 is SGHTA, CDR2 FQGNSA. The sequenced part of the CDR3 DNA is TGTGCCAGCAGCTTAGCGGGGCACTCCTACGAG. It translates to CASSLAGHSYE. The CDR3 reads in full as CASSLAGHSYEQYF.

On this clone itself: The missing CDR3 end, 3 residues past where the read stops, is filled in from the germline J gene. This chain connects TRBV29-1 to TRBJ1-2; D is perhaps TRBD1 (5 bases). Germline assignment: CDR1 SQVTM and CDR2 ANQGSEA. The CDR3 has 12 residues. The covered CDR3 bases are TGCAGCGTTGAGAGACCAGGGTTCGGC. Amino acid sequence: CSVERPGFG. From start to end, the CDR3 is CSVERPGFGYTF.

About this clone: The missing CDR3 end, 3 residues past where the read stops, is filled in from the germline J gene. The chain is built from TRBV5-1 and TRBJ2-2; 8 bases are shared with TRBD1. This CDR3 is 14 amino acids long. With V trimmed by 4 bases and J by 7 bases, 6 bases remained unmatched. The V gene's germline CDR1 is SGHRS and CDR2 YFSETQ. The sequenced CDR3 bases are TGCGCCAGCAGCCCTCGGACAGGGTTCGGGGAG. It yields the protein CASSPRTGFGE. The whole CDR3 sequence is CASSPRTGFGELFF.

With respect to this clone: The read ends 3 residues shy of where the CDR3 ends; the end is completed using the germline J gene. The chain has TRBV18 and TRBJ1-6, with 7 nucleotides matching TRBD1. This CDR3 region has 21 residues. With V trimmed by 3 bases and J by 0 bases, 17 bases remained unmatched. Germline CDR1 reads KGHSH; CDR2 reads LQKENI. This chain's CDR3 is CASSPEPNTGEWGSYNSPLHF. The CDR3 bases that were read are TGTGCCAGCTCACCCGAACCTAACACAGGGGAATGGGGCTCCTATAATTCACCC.